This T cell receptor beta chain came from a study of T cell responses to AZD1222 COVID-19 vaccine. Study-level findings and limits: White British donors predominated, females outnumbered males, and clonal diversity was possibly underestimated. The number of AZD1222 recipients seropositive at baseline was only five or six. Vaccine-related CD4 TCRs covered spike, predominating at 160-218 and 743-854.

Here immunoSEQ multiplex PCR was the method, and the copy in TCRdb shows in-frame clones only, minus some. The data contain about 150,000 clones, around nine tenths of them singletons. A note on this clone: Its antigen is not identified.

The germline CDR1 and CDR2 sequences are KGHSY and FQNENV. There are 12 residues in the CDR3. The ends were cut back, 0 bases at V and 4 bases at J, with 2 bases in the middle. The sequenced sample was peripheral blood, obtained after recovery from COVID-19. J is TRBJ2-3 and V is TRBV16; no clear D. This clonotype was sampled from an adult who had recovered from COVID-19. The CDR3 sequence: CASSQSSDTQYF. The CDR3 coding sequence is TGTGCCAGCAGCCAATCGTCAGATACGCAGTATTTT.